A selection of T cell receptor beta chains follows, all from one sample in a study of blood T cell repertoires in COVID-19. Repertoires were generated with immunoSEQ multiplex PCR, while TCRdb's copy carries only in-frame clones and drops some. This sample has about 300,000 clones, with roughly 89% found just once. Sample: peripheral blood. The receptors come from a woman aged 25-40 years with COVID-19, enrolled during active disease. Each CDR3 is given with its conserved first and last residue. D genes are given only for firm matches. Size is omitted from some rows. Given values are once, few, many or a class for expanded clones.

clone_size: .; d_call: .; j_call: TRBJ2-2; v_call: TRBV5-1; cdr3_nt: TGCGCCAGCAGCTGGGGGGAAAACACCGGGGAGCTGTTTTTT; cdr3_aa: CASSWGENTGELFF
clone_size: .; d_call: TRBD1; j_call: TRBJ1-5; v_call: TRBV27; cdr3_nt: TGTGCCAGCAGTACTCAAGGGGGCGGGCAGCCCCAGCATTTT; cdr3_aa: CASSTQGGGQPQHF
clone_size: .; d_call: TRBD1; j_call: TRBJ1-6; v_call: TRBV6-5; cdr3_nt: TGTGCCAGCAGTCCCCAGGGGGATAATTCACCCCTCCACTTT; cdr3_aa: CASSPQGDNSPLHF
clone_size: .; d_call: TRBD1; j_call: TRBJ2-3; v_call: TRBV2; cdr3_nt: TGTGCCAGCAGCGCTCAGACAGGGCAGAATACGCAGTATTTT; cdr3_aa: CASSAQTGQNTQYF
clone_size: .; d_call: TRBD1; j_call: TRBJ1-5; v_call: TRBV2; cdr3_nt: TGTGCCAGCAGCGCCCGGACAGGGAGCAATCAGCCCCAGCATTTT; cdr3_aa: CASSARTGSNQPQHF
clone_size: .; d_call: .; j_call: TRBJ2-1; v_call: TRBV27; cdr3_nt: TGTGCCAGCAGTTATCGACTAGTCTCCTACTACAATGAGCAGTTCTTC; cdr3_aa: CASSYRLVSYYNEQFF
clone_size: .; d_call: .; j_call: TRBJ1-2; v_call: TRBV2; cdr3_nt: TGTGCCAGCAGCGGGGAAGGCGGCTACACCTTC; cdr3_aa: CASSGEGGYTF
clone_size: .; d_call: .; j_call: TRBJ1-2; v_call: TRBV6-5; cdr3_nt: TGTGCCAGCAGGCAGAACTATGGCTACACCTTC; cdr3_aa: CASRQNYGYTF
clone_size: .; d_call: .; j_call: TRBJ1-2; v_call: TRBV19; cdr3_nt: TGTGCCAGTAGTATAGCCGGGACAAGGGAGCTTAACTATGGCTACACCTTC; cdr3_aa: CASSIAGTRELNYGYTF
clone_size: once; d_call: .; j_call: TRBJ1-6; v_call: TRBV6-6; cdr3_nt: TGTGCCAGCAGTCCAGGGAGGGGGAATTCACCCCTCCACTTT; cdr3_aa: CASSPGRGNSPLHF
clone_size: .; d_call: TRBD1; j_call: TRBJ1-1; v_call: TRBV5-8; cdr3_nt: TGTGCCAGCAGCACATTATTGGGACAGGGTGTCACTGAAGCTTTCTTT; cdr3_aa: CASSTLLGQGVTEAFF
clone_size: .; d_call: TRBD1; j_call: TRBJ1-6; v_call: TRBV4-1; cdr3_nt: TGCGCCAGCAGCCAAGACCTGGGACAGGGCATTTCACCCCTCCACTTT; cdr3_aa: CASSQDLGQGISPLHF
clone_size: once; d_call: TRBD1; j_call: TRBJ2-7; v_call: TRBV5-5; cdr3_nt: TGTGCCAGCAGCCTGGGACAGATTAGCTACGAGCAGTACTTC; cdr3_aa: CASSLGQISYEQYF
clone_size: .; d_call: .; j_call: TRBJ1-4; v_call: TRBV10-3; cdr3_nt: TGTGCCGCGGGAAGCTACAATGAAAAACTGTTTTTT; cdr3_aa: CAAGSYNEKLFF
clone_size: .; d_call: .; j_call: TRBJ1-6; v_call: TRBV11-3; cdr3_nt: TGTGCCAGCAGCTCCTCGAGGGGGTATAATTCACCCCTCCACTTT; cdr3_aa: CASSSSRGYNSPLHF
clone_size: .; d_call: .; j_call: TRBJ1-1; v_call: TRBV4-1; cdr3_nt: TGCGCCAGTAGCCCGAAAGTCAGGGGCACTGAAGCTTTCTTT; cdr3_aa: CASSPKVRGTEAFF
clone_size: .; d_call: TRBD1; j_call: TRBJ1-2; v_call: TRBV4-2; cdr3_nt: TGTGCCAGCAGCCAAGTCGAAGGGACAGGCCTTAACTATGGCTACACCTTC; cdr3_aa: CASSQVEGTGLNYGYTF
clone_size: .; d_call: .; j_call: TRBJ1-4; v_call: TRBV10-2; cdr3_nt: TGCGCCAGCAATCCTACCAGGGGCGGTTCTGAAAAACTGTTTTTT; cdr3_aa: CASNPTRGGSEKLFF
clone_size: .; d_call: TRBD1; j_call: TRBJ2-5; v_call: TRBV5-6; cdr3_nt: TGTGCCAGCAGCCCCTTTGTTAGGACAGGGGATGGAGAGACCCAGTACTTC; cdr3_aa: CASSPFVRTGDGETQYF
clone_size: .; d_call: .; j_call: TRBJ1-1; v_call: TRBV6-6; cdr3_nt: TGTGCCAGCAGTTATTCGGGGGGGTCGAACACTGAAGCTTTCTTT; cdr3_aa: CASSYSGGSNTEAFF
clone_size: .; d_call: TRBD2; j_call: TRBJ2-5; v_call: TRBV7-8; cdr3_nt: TGTGCCAGCAGCGCCAGACTAGCGGGGGAGGGGGAGACCCAGTACTTC; cdr3_aa: CASSARLAGEGETQYF
clone_size: .; d_call: .; j_call: TRBJ2-5; v_call: TRBV9; cdr3_nt: TGTGCCAGCGGTACAGGGGGGGCGCAGACCCAGTACTTC; cdr3_aa: CASGTGGAQTQYF
clone_size: .; d_call: TRBD1; j_call: TRBJ1-5; v_call: TRBV29-1; cdr3_nt: TGCAGCGTTGCGACAGGGGTTTATCAGCCCCAGCATTTT; cdr3_aa: CSVATGVYQPQHF